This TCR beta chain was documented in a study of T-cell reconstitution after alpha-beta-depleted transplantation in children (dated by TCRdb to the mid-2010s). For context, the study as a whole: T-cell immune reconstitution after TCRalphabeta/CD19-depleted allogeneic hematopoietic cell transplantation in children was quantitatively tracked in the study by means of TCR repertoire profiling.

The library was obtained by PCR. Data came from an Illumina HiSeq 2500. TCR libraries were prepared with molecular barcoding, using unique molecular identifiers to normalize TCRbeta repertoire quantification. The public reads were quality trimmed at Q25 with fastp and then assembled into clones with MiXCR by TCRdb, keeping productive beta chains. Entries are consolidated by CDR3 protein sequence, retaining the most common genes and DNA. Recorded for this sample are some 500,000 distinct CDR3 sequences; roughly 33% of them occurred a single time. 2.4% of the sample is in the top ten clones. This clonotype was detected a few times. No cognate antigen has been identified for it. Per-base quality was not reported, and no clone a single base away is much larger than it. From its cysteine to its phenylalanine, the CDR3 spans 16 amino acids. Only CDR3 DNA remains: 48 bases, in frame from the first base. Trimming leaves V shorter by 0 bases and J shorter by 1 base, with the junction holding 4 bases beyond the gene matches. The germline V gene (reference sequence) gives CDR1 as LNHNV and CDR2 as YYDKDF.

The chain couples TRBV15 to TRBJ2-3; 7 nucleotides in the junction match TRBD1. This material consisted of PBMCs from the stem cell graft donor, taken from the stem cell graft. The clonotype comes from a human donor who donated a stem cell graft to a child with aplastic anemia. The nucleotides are TGTGCCACCAGCAGAGATATGACAGGGCGCACAGATACGCAGTATTTT. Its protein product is CATSRDMTGRTDTQYF.